The TCR beta chain described here comes from a study of shared clonotypes between healthy human individuals (dated by TCRdb to the early 2020s). For context, the study as a whole: The cohort comprised two women and three men aged 18 to 49 years. For each donor, CD4 naive and CD4 memory were each given three plates, CD8 naive was given two plates, and CD8 memory was given one plate. Blood TCR repertoires of roughly 5 healthy adults were deeply sequenced to estimate repertoire size and the extent of clonotype sharing between individuals. To increase sequencing depth and limit assay-specific biases, TCR repertoire library preparation and sequencing were carried out by different laboratories using diverse techniques. Between about 0.85 and 9.5 billion PBMCs per donor were obtained by leukapheresis. The paper's findings and limits, for the study overall: Based on pairwise subsampling, the degree of clonotype sharing among donors was expected to be affected by sequencing depth. Across a handful of donors, around 5% of naive CD4, roughly 3.5% of naive CD8, about 2.3% of memory CD4, and around 0.4% of memory CD8 clonotypes were shared. Larger estimated clonotype richness was generally found for naive subsets than for memory subsets. Sampling was restricted to blood, and TCR repertoires in tissues likely differ from the TCR repertoires found in blood. Rarefaction of sorted-subset datasets indicated incomplete sequencing despite the large sequencing depth. Higher generation probabilities were observed for clonotypes shared by all four sorted-subset donors than for non-shared clonotypes. The genetic and exposure-history diversity represented was limited by the small number of donors.

Using the deep immunoSEQ assay, TCR CDR3 regions were amplified from genomic DNA by multiplex PCR. Genomic DNA extracted from each cell subset was distributed evenly over all wells of several immunoSEQ 96-well plates, and each plate served as one replicate. For sorted subsets, about 200 ng genomic DNA, equal to 30,000 or so T cell genomes, was loaded into each replicate PCR. Purified libraries were measured with a Qubit 3.0 fluorometer, size-checked on a Bioanalyzer 2100, and measured again with the KAPA Library Quantification kit. Each immunoSEQ 96-well plate was sequenced on its own single-read 150-cycle Illumina NextSeq 550 flow cell. Under the source paper's analysis protocol: Because the immunoSEQ output included only junctional sequences and no quality scores, the filtering could not be the same as the filtering used for full-length reads. Sequences were annotated with PyIR, a Python wrapper for IgBLAST v1.9, using IMGT germline references to assign V/J genes and CDR3. Any read was removed if the V/J assignment was weak (E-value above 1e-6), the CDR3 was missing, or the read contained stop codons, out-of-frame junctions, or ambiguous translated residues. A V3J clonotype was defined by an identical inferred V gene, J gene, and CDR3 amino acid sequence. To compute the percentage overlap between repertoires, the number of shared unique clonotypes was divided by the size of the smaller repertoire. Richness of each repertoire was evaluated using RTK rarefaction, the Chao1 estimator, and Recon v2.1 estimates of unobserved clonotypes. Generation probabilities were computed with OLGA for all TCRbeta clonotypes obtained by the gDNA method from several donors. Entries here come from immuneACCESS through TCRdb and include only in-frame sequences with V and J called. Some clones fail to appear in such tables; in the studies checked, an unresolved V gene covers under half of the shortfall, and the cause of the remainder is unknown. V, J and clone size derive from that table, while D and trimming were established from the DNA sequence. Counted in this sample were roughly 2 million clones; over 85% of them appeared once. 0.1% to 0.15% of the sample goes to the ten largest clones.

The V and J ends are trimmed by 0 bases and 9 bases, leaving 18 bases between them. Including cysteine and phenylalanine, the CDR3 has 15 amino acids. The DNA shown is the 45-base CDR3, in frame from base 1. The germline V gene yields SGHRS for CDR1 and YFSETQ for CDR2. Donors were healthy HIV-negative adults with no recently reported acute infections or vaccinations. Every donor was a Caucasian adult living in Nashville, Tennessee, USA. CD4+ T cells were enriched by magnetic negative selection, after which naive cells were positively selected on CD45RA and the negative fraction was taken as the memory subset. After blood collection by leukapheresis, PBMCs were isolated using Ficoll-Histopaque density gradient centrifugation and then cryopreserved in the vapor phase of liquid nitrogen. Purity and quantity of every magnetically sorted T cell population were checked by analytical flow cytometry. From each sorted fraction, genomic DNA was isolated and quantified by UV absorbance on a Nanodrop 2000c.

For this clone: The antigen it binds to is not known. Base quality data are lacking; no much larger clone is found one base away.

Rearrangement joined TRBV5-1 to TRBJ2-5, with TRBD2 tentatively as D gene (6 bases match). The sample was naive CD4+ T cells sorted from blood. The sample's cell subset or site, from its label and the paper: CD45RA+ positively selected. The sequence was collected from a man younger than 35 in good health. The DNA sequence reads TGCGCCAGCAGCTTGGTGGCGGGGCCCCCGGAAGCCCAGTACTTC. It translates as CASSLVAGPPEAQYF. The CDR3, completed at both ends by the reference TRBV5-1 and TRBJ2-5 genes, gives the full variable domain KAGVTQTPRYLIKTRGQQVTLSCSPISGHRSVSWYQQTPGQGLQFLFEYFSETQRNKGNFPGRFSGRQFSNSRSEMNVSTLELGDSALYLCASSLVAGPPEAQYFGPGTRLLVL.